Shown below are 9 T cell receptor beta chains from a single sample sequenced in a study of CD8 T cells in Susac syndrome. Reverse transcription used roughly 0.5 to 1 ug RNA and random hexamers. TCRdb reprocessed the immunoSEQ multiplex PCR reads via MiXCR and lists one record per CDR3 protein. This repertoire shows roughly 100,000 distinct CDR3 sequences, 96% found once; its top ten account for 0.62%. Sequenced: CD8+ T cells from PBMCs. All receptors come from a human donor with Susac syndrome.

This chain links TRBV20-1 with TRBJ1-1; D is undetermined. The germline V gene encodes CDR1 DFQATT and CDR2 SNEGSKA (reference sequence). The V and J ends lost 1 base and 0 bases respectively, with 6 bases between them. This CDR3 region has 13 residues. CDR3 amino acids: CSARAPLNTEAFF. The CDR3, as DNA: TGCAGTGCTAGAGCTCCCCTGAACACTGAAGCTTTCTTT.

The chain joins TRBV19 to TRBJ1-1; TRBD1 matches at 11 bases. The CDR3 length is 16 residues. With 6 bases clipped from V and 2 bases from J, the junction kept 8 bases outside the gene matches. Germline CDR1 reads LNHDA; CDR2 reads SQIVND (reference sequence). CDR3 in DNA: TGTGCCAGTAGACCGAGGACAGGGGGCTTCAACACTGAAGCTTTCTTT. As protein: CASRPRTGGFNTEAFF. The whole variable domain, filled in from reference TRBV19 and TRBJ1-1, reads DGGITQSPKYLFRKEGQNVTLSCEQNLNHDAMYWYRQDPGQGLRLIYYSQIVNDFQKGDIAEGYSVSREKKESFPLTVTSAQKNPTAFYLCASRPRTGGFNTEAFFGQGTRLTVV.

This sequence joins TRBV6-5 and TRBJ1-1, with D perhaps matching TRBD1 (5 bases). The CDR3 has 14 residues. CDR1 and CDR2 from the germline V gene are MNHEY and SVGAGI. V dropped 2 bases and J dropped 1 base, with 8 bases sitting between them. The CDR3 loop reads CASSYRQGNTEAFF. The CDR3 DNA is TGTGCCAGCAGTTACAGGCAGGGGAACACTGAAGCTTTCTTT.

The chain employs TRBV9 and TRBJ1-2; 12 nucleotides match TRBD1. Trimming removed 4 bases from V and 6 bases from J; junction bases left unmatched: 13. Germline assignment: CDR1 SGDLS and CDR2 YYNGEE. The CDR3 extends over 17 amino acids. CDR3 region: CASSTTGTGGEGDGYTF. The CDR3 nucleotides read TGTGCCAGCAGCACTACCGGGACAGGGGGCGAGGGAGATGGCTACACCTTC.

The V gene is TRBV7-2, the J gene TRBJ2-5; 8 bases agree with TRBD2. CDR1 is SGHTA and CDR2 is FQGNSA in the germline V gene. Unmatched junction bases numbered 6, after V lost 5 bases and J lost 1 base. CDR3 length equals 15 residues. CDR3 loop: CASSRAGAFQETQYF. The CDR3 DNA sequence: TGTGCCAGCAGCCGAGCGGGGGCCTTCCAAGAGACCCAGTACTTC.

The chain joins TRBV12-5 to TRBJ2-1; TRBD1 aligns across 8 bases. Germline loops: CDR1 LGHNT, CDR2 FRNRAP. The junction had 4 bases not matched to a gene; V was cut back by 8 bases and J by 1 base. The CDR3 covers 14 residues. The CDR3 protein is CASSGTGSYNEQFF. The DNA for the CDR3 is TGTGCTAGTTCCGGGACAGGATCCTACAATGAGCAGTTCTTC.

The V call is TRBV20-1, the J call TRBJ2-3; D unclear. The V end lost 3 bases, the J end lost 1 base, and 5 bases lay between the germline ends. Germline V lookup: CDR1 DFQATT, CDR2 SNEGSKA (reference sequence). This CDR3 comprises 12 residues. CDR3 sequence reads: CSARQGTDTQYF. The CDR3 nucleotides read TGCAGTGCTAGGCAGGGCACAGATACGCAGTATTTT.

The genes are TRBV11-3 and TRBJ1-6; D is undetermined. V lost 5 bases and J 7 bases, leaving 15 bases between the germline ends. The CDR3 spans 15 residues. Germline CDR1 and CDR2: SGHNT and YENEEA. CDR3 sequence: CASSRDRELNSPLHF. CDR3 DNA sequence: TGTGCCAGCAGCAGAGATCGGGAATTGAATTCACCCCTCCACTTT.

J is TRBJ2-5 and V is TRBV3-1, with a tentative D call TRBD1 (5 bases). There are 13 residues in the CDR3. Germline loops: CDR1 LGHDT, CDR2 YNNKEL (reference sequence). The germline V and J ends were trimmed by 0 bases and 5 bases, with 7 bases remaining between them. The CDR3 protein is CASSQDRAETQYF. In nucleotides, the CDR3 is TGTGCCAGCAGCCAAGACAGGGCGGAGACCCAGTACTTC.